This T cell receptor beta chain derives from a study of blood T cell repertoires in COVID-19. Overall study: COVID-19 samples collected from the United States, Italy and Spain covered acute and convalescent phases. Sources were T cells, B-cell-depleted T cells, or PBMCs; the material itself was cDNA or gDNA.

This clone showed up just once. In the original analysis: Reference gene primer amplification gave nucleated cell count estimates. The table came from immunoSEQ multiplex PCR; TCRdb's copy has only in-frame clones and leaves some out. V and J calls and clone size are as listed in that table; D and trimming were resolved from the DNA. The sample yields around 190,000 clones, 84% seen once. V lost 3 bases and J 8 bases, leaving 29 bases between the germline ends. This CDR3 contains 18 residues. Looked up from germline, CDR1 is SGHRS and CDR2 is YFSETQ. The clonotype was recovered from a human donor in a cohort sampled during active COVID-19. V usage is TRBV5-1 and J usage is TRBJ1-1; tentative D call: TRBD1 (6 bases). Sample: peripheral blood. The CDR3 DNA reads as TGCGCCAGCAGCTGGGGGGGCCTCCGGGAAGGGGCCCGGGGAGAAGCTTTCTTT. It is translated as CASSWGGLREGARGEAFF.